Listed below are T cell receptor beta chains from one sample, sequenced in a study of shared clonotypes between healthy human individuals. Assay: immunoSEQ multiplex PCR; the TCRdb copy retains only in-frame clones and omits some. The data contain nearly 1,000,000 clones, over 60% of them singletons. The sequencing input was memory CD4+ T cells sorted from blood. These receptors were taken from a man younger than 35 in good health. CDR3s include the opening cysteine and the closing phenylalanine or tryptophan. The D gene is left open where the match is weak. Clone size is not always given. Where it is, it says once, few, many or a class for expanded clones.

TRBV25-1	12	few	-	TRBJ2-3	TGTGCCAGCCAACCTGACACAGATACGCAGTATTTT	CASQPDTDTQYF
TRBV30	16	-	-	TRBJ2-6	TGTGCCTATTGGTCCGGGATAAAATCTGGGGCCAACGTCCTGACTTTC	CAYWSGIKSGANVLTF
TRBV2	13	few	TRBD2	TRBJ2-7	TGTGCCAGCAGTGTAGCGGGATTATACGAGCAGTACTTC	CASSVAGLYEQYF
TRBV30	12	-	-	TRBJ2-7	TGTGCCTGGGGCCGGATTCTTTCCGAGCAGTACTTC	CAWGRILSEQYF
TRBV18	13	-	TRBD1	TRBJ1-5	TGTGCCAGCTCACCACAGGGGACAGGGGCCCAGCATTTT	CASSPQGTGAQHF
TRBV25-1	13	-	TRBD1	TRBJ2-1	TGTGCCAGCAGCTACACAGGGGGCAATGAGCAGTTCTTC	CASSYTGGNEQFF
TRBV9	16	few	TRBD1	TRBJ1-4	TGTGCCAGCAGCGTAGGGACAGGGAATGGGGTTGAAAAACTGTTTTTT	CASSVGTGNGVEKLFF
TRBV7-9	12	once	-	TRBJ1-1	TGTGCCAGCAGCTTATCCGGGGCTGAAGCTTTCTTT	CASSLSGAEAFF
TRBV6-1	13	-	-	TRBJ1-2	TGTGCCAGCAGCCCGGAGGGCCTCTATGGCTACACCTTC	CASSPEGLYGYTF
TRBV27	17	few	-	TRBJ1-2	TGTGCCAGCAGTTATGAGGAGGGAGGGAGTATTAACTATGGCTACACCTTC	CASSYEEGGSINYGYTF
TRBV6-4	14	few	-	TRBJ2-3	TGTGCCAGCAGTGTATCAAGGGGCTCAGATACGCAGTATTTT	CASSVSRGSDTQYF
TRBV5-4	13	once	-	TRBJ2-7	TGTGCCAGCAGCTTGGGGGTGGCCTACGAGCAGTACTTC	CASSLGVAYEQYF
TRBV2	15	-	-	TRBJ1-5	TGTGCCAGCAGTAATGACAGGAAAGGCAATCAGCCCCAGCATTTT	CASSNDRKGNQPQHF
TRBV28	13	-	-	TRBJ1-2	TGTGCCAGCAGTTTTGGGATTAACTATGGCTACACCTTC	CASSFGINYGYTF
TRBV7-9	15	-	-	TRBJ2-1	TGTGCCAGCGACAAAGCGGCGGCCTCCTACAATGAGCAGTTCTTC	CASDKAAASYNEQFF
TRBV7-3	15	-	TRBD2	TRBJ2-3	TGTGCCAGCAGCTTACTAGCGGGGGGCACAGATACGCAGTATTTT	CASSLLAGGTDTQYF
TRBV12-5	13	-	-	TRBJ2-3	TGTGCTAGTGGGTTTCAGAGCACAGATACGCAGTATTTT	CASGFQSTDTQYF
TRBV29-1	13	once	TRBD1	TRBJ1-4	TGCAGCGTACCCGGGACAGGGGTGGAAAAACTGTTTTTT	CSVPGTGVEKLFF
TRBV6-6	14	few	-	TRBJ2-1	TGTGCCAGCAGTCCGGGATCGGTAAAGAATGAGCAGTTCTTC	CASSPGSVKNEQFF
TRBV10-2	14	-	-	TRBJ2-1	TGCGCCAGCAGTGCGACGCGGGACGGCAATGAGCAGTTCTTC	CASSATRDGNEQFF
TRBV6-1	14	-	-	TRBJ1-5	TGTGCCAGCAGTGGGGGCAGGGTGAATCAGCCCCAGCATTTT	CASSGGRVNQPQHF
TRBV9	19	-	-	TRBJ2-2	TGTGCCAGCAGCGTAGAGGGGGTGGTCAGGGAGGGTCGGACCGGGGAGCTGTTTTTT	CASSVEGVVREGRTGELFF
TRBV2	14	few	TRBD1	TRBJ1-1	TGTGCCAGCAGTGACAGGGGGGGCTCCACTGAAGCTTTCTTT	CASSDRGGSTEAFF
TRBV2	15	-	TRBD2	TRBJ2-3	TGTGCCAGCAGCGCCCCCGTGACTAGCAAGGGTACGCAGTATTTT	CASSAPVTSKGTQYF
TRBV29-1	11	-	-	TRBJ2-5	TGCAGCCAAAAGGTCCGAGAGACCCAGTACTTC	CSQKVRETQYF
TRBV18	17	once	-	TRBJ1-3	TGTGCCAGCTCACCGACTTCCACTTCAGCTTCTGGAAACACCATATATTTT	CASSPTSTSASGNTIYF
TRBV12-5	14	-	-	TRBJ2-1	TGTGCTAGTGGCTTAGCGGTCTCCTACAATGAGCAGTTCTTC	CASGLAVSYNEQFF
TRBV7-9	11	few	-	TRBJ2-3	TGTGCCAGCAGCTTCGTAGATACGCAGTATTTT	CASSFVDTQYF
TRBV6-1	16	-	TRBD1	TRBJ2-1	TGTGCCAGCAGTGCCGCTACAGGGGACGCCTACAATGAGCAGTTCTTC	CASSAATGDAYNEQFF
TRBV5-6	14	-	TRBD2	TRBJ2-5	TGTGCCAGCAGCAAAAGGACTAGCGAAGAGACCCAGTACTTC	CASSKRTSEETQYF
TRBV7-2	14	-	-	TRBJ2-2	TGTGCCAGCAGCTTAAGGGGAAACACCGGGGAGCTGTTTTTT	CASSLRGNTGELFF
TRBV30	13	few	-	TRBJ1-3	TGTGCCTGGAGTGGCGCGTCTGGAAACACCATATATTTT	CAWSGASGNTIYF
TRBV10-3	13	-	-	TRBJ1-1	TGTGCCATCTCCACAGGGAGGGTGACTGAAGCTTTCTTT	CAISTGRVTEAFF
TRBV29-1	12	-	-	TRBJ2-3	TGCAGCGTTGAAAAGGGGACAGATACGCAGTATTTT	CSVEKGTDTQYF
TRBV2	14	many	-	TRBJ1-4	TGTGCCAGCAACCGAGCCGGGGGTAATGAAAAACTGTTTTTT	CASNRAGGNEKLFF
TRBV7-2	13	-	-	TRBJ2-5	TGTGCCAGCAGCGCTCGGACGTCGAAGACCCAGTACTTC	CASSARTSKTQYF
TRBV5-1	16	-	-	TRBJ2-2	TGCGCCAGCAGCTTGGGGCGGGCCTCGAACACCGGGGAGCTGTTTTTT	CASSLGRASNTGELFF
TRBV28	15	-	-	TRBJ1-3	TGTGCCAGCAGGGCTACAGGCCTCTCTGGAAACACCATATATTTT	CASRATGLSGNTIYF
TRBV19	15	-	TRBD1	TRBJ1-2	TGTGCCAGTAGTACCGAATACAGGGGCCTGGGTGGCTACACCTTC	CASSTEYRGLGGYTF
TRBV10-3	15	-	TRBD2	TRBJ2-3	TGTGCCATCAGTGATACTAGCGGGGGCACAGATACGCAGTATTTT	CAISDTSGGTDTQYF